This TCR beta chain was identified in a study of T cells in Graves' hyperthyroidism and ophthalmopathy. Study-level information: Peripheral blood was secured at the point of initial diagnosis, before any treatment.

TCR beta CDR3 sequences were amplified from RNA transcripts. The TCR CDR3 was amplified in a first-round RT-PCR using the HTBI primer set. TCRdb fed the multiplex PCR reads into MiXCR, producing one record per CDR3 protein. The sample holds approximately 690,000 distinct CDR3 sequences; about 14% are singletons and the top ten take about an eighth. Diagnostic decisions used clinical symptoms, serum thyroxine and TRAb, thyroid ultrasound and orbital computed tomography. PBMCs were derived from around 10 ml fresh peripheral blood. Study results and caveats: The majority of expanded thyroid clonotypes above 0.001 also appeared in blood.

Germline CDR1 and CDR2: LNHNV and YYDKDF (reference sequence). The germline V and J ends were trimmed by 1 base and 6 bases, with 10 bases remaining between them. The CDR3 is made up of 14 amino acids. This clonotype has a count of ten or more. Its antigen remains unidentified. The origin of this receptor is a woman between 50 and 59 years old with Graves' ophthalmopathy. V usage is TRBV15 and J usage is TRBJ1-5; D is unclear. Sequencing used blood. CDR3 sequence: CATSRGGVAQPQHF. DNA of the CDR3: TGTGCCACCAGCAGAGGTGGGGTGGCTCAGCCCCAGCATTTT. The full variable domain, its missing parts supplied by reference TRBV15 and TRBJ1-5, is DAMVIQNPRYQVTQFGKPVTLSCSQTLNHNVMYWYQQKSSQAPKLLFHYYDKDFNNEADTPDNFQSRRPNTSFCFLDIRSPGLGDTAMYLCATSRGGVAQPQHFGDGTRLSIL.